The T cell receptor (beta chain) under discussion was sequenced for a study of shared clonotypes between healthy human individuals. Study-level results: Few donors restricted represented genetic and exposure-history diversity.

Sequenced by immunoSEQ multiplex PCR; TCRdb stores in-frame clones only, minus some. The top ten clones hold 12% of a sample with fewer than 650,000 clones, 70% to 80% of them seen once. On this clone: The antigen is undetermined.

Sequencing input: PBMCs. This TCR was sampled from a woman between 35 and 50 years old in good health. Some clones in this sample may be carry-over from other donors' samples.

DNA for the CDR3: TGCAGCGTTGAACCGCCGACCCCCGGACTAGCGGGAGAGACCCAGTACTTC. This encodes CSVEPPTPGLAGETQYF. This rearrangement joins TRBV29-1 to TRBJ2-5, with TRBD2 matching over 11 bases. CDR1 and CDR2 (germline): SQVTM, ANQGSEA. The junction had 12 bases not matched to a gene; V was cut back by 2 bases and J by 4 bases. CDR3 length equals 17 residues.